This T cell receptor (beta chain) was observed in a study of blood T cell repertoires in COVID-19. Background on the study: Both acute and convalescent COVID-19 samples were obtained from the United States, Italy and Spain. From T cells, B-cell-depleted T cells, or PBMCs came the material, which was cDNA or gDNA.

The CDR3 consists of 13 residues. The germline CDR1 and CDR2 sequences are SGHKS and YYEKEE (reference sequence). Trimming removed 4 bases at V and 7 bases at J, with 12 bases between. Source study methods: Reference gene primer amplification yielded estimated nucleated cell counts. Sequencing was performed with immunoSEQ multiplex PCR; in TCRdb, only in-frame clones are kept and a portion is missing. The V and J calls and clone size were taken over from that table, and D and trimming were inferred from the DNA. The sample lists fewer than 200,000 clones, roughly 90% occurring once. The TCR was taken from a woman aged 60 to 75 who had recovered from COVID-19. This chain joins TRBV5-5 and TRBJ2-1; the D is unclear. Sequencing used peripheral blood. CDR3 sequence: CASSPTPRNEQFF. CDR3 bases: TGTGCCAGCAGCCCCACCCCTAGGAATGAGCAGTTCTTC. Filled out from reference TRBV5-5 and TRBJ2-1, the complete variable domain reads DAGVTQSPTHLIKTRGQQVTLRCSPISGHKSVSWYQQVLGQGPQFIFQYYEKEERGRGNFPDRFSARQFPNYSSELNVNALLLGDSALYLCASSPTPRNEQFFGPGTRLTVL.